Each of the 23 T cell receptor beta chains below was sequenced from the same sample in a study of T cells after yellow fever vaccination. Using its own MiXCR run on the 5' RACE reads, TCRdb lists one record per CDR3 protein. This table has a few hundred thousand distinct CDR3 sequences, 11% appearing once. Source: PBMCs, taken on the day of the first yellow fever vaccination. Receptors originate from a man between 18 and 35 years old who received the YFV17D yellow fever vaccine.

This clonotype was detected only a few times. The chain is built from TRBV6-2 or TRBV6-3 and TRBJ2-7; 14 nucleotides agree with TRBD2. The CDR3 runs to 17 residues. Trimming at V came to 6 bases and at J to 2 bases, leaving 9 bases not matched to a gene. Germline lookup yields CDR1 MNHEY and CDR2 SVGEGT. CDR3 DNA: TGTGCCAGCAGCAGGACTAGCGGGGGGCCTCCGACCTACGAGCAGTACTTC. Amino acid sequence: CASSRTSGGPPTYEQYF.

Many counts were recorded for this clonotype. The J gene is TRBJ1-1, the V gene TRBV5-1, with D tentatively TRBD1 (5 bases). Germline V gene sequence: CDR1 SGHRS, CDR2 YFSETQ. Trimming left V 2 bases short and J 3 bases short, with 8 bases between. CDR3 length: 13 amino acids. The CDR3 region is CASSFKGYTEAFF. The CDR3 nucleotides read TGCGCCAGCAGCTTTAAGGGGTACACTGAAGCTTTCTTT.

This clonotype was counted at least ten times. The chain recombines TRBV10-2 with TRBJ2-5; a weak D match, TRBD2 (5 bases). This CDR3 is built from 14 residues. Germline values: CDR1 WSHSY, CDR2 SAAADI. Trimming cost V 5 bases and J 5 bases, with 15 bases left between them. The CDR3 DNA follows: TGCGCCAGCAGTACAGCTAGCTTGCGGGAGACCCAGTACTTC. Its protein product is CASSTASLRETQYF.

V usage is TRBV4-3 and J usage is TRBJ2-1; TRBD2 matches 9 bases. Germline CDR1 reads LGHNA; CDR2 reads YSLEER. The CDR3 runs 15 residues. V lost 0 bases, J lost 6 bases, and 3 bases stayed unmatched. CDR3 protein: CASSQDGRGGNEQFF. The CDR3 bases are TGCGCCAGCAGCCAAGACGGGCGGGGGGGCAATGAGCAGTTCTTC.

This clonotype was detected a few times. J is TRBJ1-6 and V is TRBV18; maybe TRBD1 (5 bases). The CDR3 runs 14 residues. Germline-derived CDR1 and CDR2 are KGHSH and LQKENI. V was cut by 6 bases and J by 8 bases, with 14 bases left in between. CDR3 DNA: TGTGCCAGCTCCACCACTCAGGGCGATTCACCCCTCCACTTT. Translating it yields CASSTTQGDSPLHF.

The V gene is TRBV20-1, the J gene TRBJ1-3; maybe TRBD1 (6 bases). The CDR3 spans 13 residues. Germline-derived CDR1 and CDR2 are DFQATT and SNEGSKA (reference sequence). Trimming removed 3 bases at V and 4 bases at J, with 10 bases between. This CDR3 reads CSASRGTGNTIYF. CDR3 DNA: TGCAGTGCTAGTAGGGGGACAGGAAACACCATATATTTT.

A few counts support this clonotype. The chain recombines TRBV9 with TRBJ2-7, with D perhaps TRBD2 (6 bases). CDR1 SGDLS and CDR2 YYNGEE come from the germline V gene. Trimming left V 0 bases short and J 2 bases short, with 12 bases between. CDR3 length: 15 amino acids. In DNA, the CDR3 is TGTGCCAGCAGCGTAGATGGGGGGACGGCCTACGAGCAGTACTTC. It translates to CASSVDGGTAYEQYF.

This clonotype was detected only a few times. CDR3 sequence: CASSYSTQATSTDTQYF. The CDR3 DNA reads TGTGCCAGCAGTTACTCGACGCAAGCAACTAGCACAGATACGCAGTATTTT. J is TRBJ2-3 and V is TRBV6-5; no firm D call. Trimming cost V 0 bases and J 0 bases, with 13 bases left between them. The CDR3 has 17 amino acids. Germline CDR1 and CDR2: MNHEY and SVGAGI.

Written as DNA, the CDR3 is TGCGCCAGCAGCCAAGATTCGGGGCGGGACAATGAGCAGTTCTTC. Protein product: CASSQDSGRDNEQFF. V is TRBV4-1 and J is TRBJ2-1; possibly TRBD1 or TRBD2 for D (5 bases each). Germline V gene lookup returns CDR1 MGHRA and CDR2 YSYEKL. The CDR3 consists of 15 residues. Between the trimmed V and J ends, which lost 0 bases and 5 bases, there was a span of 11 bases.

The chain is built from TRBV5-1 and TRBJ2-1; 7 bases fit TRBD1. The CDR3 extends over 17 amino acids. V lost 4 bases to trimming and J lost 0 bases; unmatched junction nucleotides: 10. The V gene's germline CDR1 is SGHRS and CDR2 YFSETQ. The CDR3 protein is CASSPGTDLSSYNEQFF. CDR3 sequence (DNA): TGCGCCAGCAGCCCCGGGACAGATCTAAGCTCCTACAATGAGCAGTTCTTC.

The chain couples TRBV6-5 to TRBJ2-5; D is ambiguous. V lost 2 bases and J 10 bases, leaving 20 bases between the germline ends. Germline V gene data show CDR1 as MNHEY and CDR2 as SVGAGI. CDR3 length equals 15 residues. The DNA of the CDR3 is TGTGCCAGCAGTTACCCCCCCGAGGCTAAGATCAGCCAGTACTTC. It is translated as CASSYPPEAKISQYF.

This chain connects TRBV20-1 to TRBJ1-2; tentatively, D is TRBD1 (5 bases). The germline V and J ends were trimmed by 0 bases and 2 bases, with 10 bases remaining between them. The CDR3 runs to 14 residues. CDR1 DFQATT and CDR2 SNEGSKA come from the germline V gene (reference sequence). The CDR3 nucleotides read TGCAGTGCTAGAGATCTTGACAGCAACTATGGCTACACCTTC. Its protein product is CSARDLDSNYGYTF.

This clonotype was seen just once. The genes are TRBV7-9 and TRBJ2-3, with TRBD2 matching over 7 bases. The J segment lost 2 bases and the V segment lost 5 bases, leaving 7 bases of the junction unmatched. In germline, CDR1 is SEHNR, CDR2 FQNEAQ (reference sequence). CDR3 size: 15 residues. CDR3 loop: CASSPFSGPTDTQYF. The CDR3 DNA follows: TGTGCCAGCAGCCCGTTTAGCGGGCCCACAGATACGCAGTATTTT.

The chain couples TRBV5-6 to TRBJ2-5; TRBD1 matches at 11 bases. Per germline, CDR1 SGHDT and CDR2 YYEEEE. This CDR3 region has 14 residues. V lost 5 bases, J lost 3 bases, and 3 bases stayed unmatched. The CDR3 here is CASSWDRGKETQYF. CDR3 DNA: TGTGCCAGCAGTTGGGACAGGGGGAAAGAGACCCAGTACTTC.

The genes are TRBV4-1 and TRBJ2-7; D gene unclear. Trimming pared 1 base from V and 1 base from J, leaving 5 bases between. CDR3 length equals 13 residues. Germline lookup yields CDR1 MGHRA and CDR2 YSYEKL. The CDR3 DNA reads as TGCGCCAGCAGCCAAGTTTGGTCCTACGAGCAGTACTTC. It translates to CASSQVWSYEQYF.

This clonotype was seen a few times. The CDR3 DNA reads TGTGCCAGCAGCCCCGGGGAGGGCTATAATTCACCCCTCCACTTT. This sequence encodes CASSPGEGYNSPLHF. The chain joins TRBV28 to TRBJ1-6; no firm D call. The CDR3 covers 15 residues. V lost 6 bases to trimming and J lost 3 bases, with 12 bases between them. Germline V gives CDR1 MDHEN, CDR2 SYDVKM. The variable domain in full, with the rest retrieved from reference TRBV28 and TRBJ1-6, is DVKVTQSSRYLVKRTGEKVFLECVQDMDHENMFWYRQDPGLGLRLIYFSYDVKMKEKGDIPEGYSVSREKKERFSLILESASTNQTSMYLCASSPGEGYNSPLHFGNGTRLTVT.

This clonotype was seen a handful of times. The chain employs TRBV4-2 and TRBJ1-2; 10 bases agree with TRBD1. CDR1 is LGHNA, CDR2 YNFKEQ, per germline. The V and J ends lost 4 bases and 7 bases, in that order; junction bases with no gene match: 12. The CDR3 runs to 16 residues. Written as DNA, the CDR3 is TGTGCCAGCAGCCTGGAAACTGAGGACAGGGGGAGTGGCTACACCTTC. Translated: CASSLETEDRGSGYTF.

V is TRBV4-2 and J is TRBJ2-2; no definite D call. Germline lookup yields CDR1 LGHNA and CDR2 YNFKEQ. V was clipped by 4 bases and J by 6 bases, with 15 bases between them. The CDR3 runs to 15 residues. The CDR3 region is CASSRPGLVPGELFF. The CDR3 region has the DNA TGTGCCAGCAGCCGCCCCGGGTTAGTCCCCGGGGAGCTGTTTTTT.

The chain carries TRBV7-2 and TRBJ2-3; no clear D. The CDR3 extends over 13 amino acids. The V end was cut by 3 bases, the J end by 3 bases, with 7 bases between. From germline, CDR1 is SGHTA and CDR2 FQGNSA. CDR3 DNA sequence: TGTGCCAGCAGCTTGGTACTAACAGATACGCAGTATTTT. This codes for CASSLVLTDTQYF. Complete variable domain (other parts from reference TRBV7-2 and TRBJ2-3): GAGVSQSPSNKVTEKGKDVELRCDPISGHTALYWYRQSLGQGLEFLIYFQGNSAPDKSGLPSDRFSAERTGGSVSTLTIQRTQQEDSAVYLCASSLVLTDTQYFGPGTRLTVL.

This clonotype appeared a few times. This chain uses TRBV6-1 with TRBJ2-2, with a possible D match to TRBD2 (7 bases). Trimming removed 6 bases at V and 6 bases at J, with 17 bases between. The CDR3 totals 15 residues. Germline CDR1 MNHNS, CDR2 SASEGT. This CDR3 reads CASSSRGPPPGELFF. CDR3 nucleotide sequence: TGTGCCAGCAGCTCGCGGGGGCCACCCCCCGGGGAGCTGTTTTTT.

CDR3 bases: TGCACCAGCAGCCAAGAAGGGGGCGGGGGCATCGACACAGATACGCAGTATTTT. It specifies CTSSQEGGGGIDTDTQYF. This rearrangement joins TRBV1 to TRBJ2-3; the tabulated D call, TRBD1, remains unverified against the DNA. TRBV1 is an annotated pseudogene. The CDR3 is made up of 18 amino acids.

There are many counts of this clonotype. The V and J genes are TRBV3-1 and TRBJ2-1; TRBD2 aligns across 9 bases. Germline assignment: CDR1 LGHDT and CDR2 YNNKEL (reference sequence). V was clipped by 4 bases and J by 9 bases; unmatched bases: 13. CDR3 size: 16 residues. Here the CDR3 DNA reads TGTGCCAGCAGCCCCCCCGGCGGGGGGGCCTTGAGTGAGCAGTTCTTC. This codes for CASSPPGGGALSEQFF.

The chain joins TRBV5-4 to TRBJ2-5, with TRBD2 matching over 8 bases. Germline loops: CDR1 SGHNT, CDR2 YYREEE (reference sequence). This CDR3 has 15 residues. V shed 4 bases and J 3 bases; nucleotides not matched to a gene: 8. DNA for the CDR3: TGTGCCAGCAGCCCCGCGCGGGGGGCAAAAGAGACCCAGTACTTC. This sequence encodes CASSPARGAKETQYF.